This TCR beta chain was retrieved from a study of beta chain features in type 1 diabetes. As for the study in general: Similarity in age, gender and cell yields was seen between patients and healthy donors. The study, taken as a whole, reports: Across patients, naive, central memory and Treg TCRB repertoires exhibited apparently greater similarity than was observed across healthy donors. TCRB CDR3s were moderately but significantly shorter in Type 1 diabetes patients in all four CD4+ subsets.

The authors reverse transcribed all of the isolated RNA, so sequencing captured expressed TCRB transcripts. This table comes from immunoSEQ multiplex PCR, and its TCRdb copy is limited to in-frame clones, with some not included. The data show 600,000 or so clones, over 12% seen once. Points on this clone: Its antigen is undetermined.

Sorting with CD45RO/CCR7/CD25/CD127/CD95/CD27 yielded naive, central memory, regulatory and stem-like memory CD4+ cells. Once sorted, every population was more than 98% pure. The CDR3 extends over 16 amino acids. Germline V gives CDR1 SGHDN, CDR2 FVKESK. V was trimmed by 4 bases and J by 3 bases, leaving 19 bases between them. The clonotype comes from a man younger than 35 with type 1 diabetes. The specimen was naive CD4+ T cells from blood. This chain links TRBV14 with TRBJ2-7, with D maybe TRBD2 (6 bases). The CDR3 DNA is TGTGCCAGCAGCCCTCTCCCAGGGAGGATCGGCTACGAGCAGTACTTC. This codes for CASSPLPGRIGYEQYF.